A selection of T cell receptor beta chains follows, all from one sample in a study of beta chain features in type 1 diabetes. The protocol was immunoSEQ multiplex PCR, while the TCRdb copy is restricted to in-frame clones and leaves out a portion. The table shows roughly 450,000 clones, with roughly 11% occurring only once. The sample consisted of naive CD4+ T cells from blood. These receptors were taken from a woman aged 18-29 years in good health. Both conserved end residues are part of each CDR3. Each record gives: CDR3 protein, V gene.

CSVPAAGGPYTDTQYF,TRBV29-1
CAARDQLNTEAFF,TRBV10-3
CASGGRGNQPQHF,TRBV19
CASSSGTGVYEQYF,TRBV5-4
CASSVGASGSYEQFF,TRBV9
CASSYSRGGSTYEQYF,TRBV6-5
CASSRLGKNTEAFF,TRBV6-5
CASSLARLRTGNSNEQFF,TRBV11-1
CAISESTDNEQFF,TRBV10-3
CASMGTDQPQHF,TRBV2
CASSVGQGGISPLHF,TRBV9
CASRLQGAQETQYF,TRBV2
CAWSVLRTSGRTDTQYF,TRBV30
CATSPGLANYEQYF,TRBV15
CASSPETGPSYEQYF,TRBV18
CAWSPQGNTEAFF,TRBV30
CASSVTGVTEAFF,TRBV25-1
CAISESPHSYSPLHF,TRBV10-3
CASSFSAVPSGNTIYF,TRBV28
CASSPTGALQETQYF,TRBV7-3
CASSREGQRASYEQYF,TRBV4-2
CASSLGYYGYTF,TRBV5-1
CASSLTVNTEAFF,TRBV11-2
CASGRPRTGTSTDTQYF,TRBV12-5
CASSSDGLSTDTQYF,TRBV5-1
CASRRHSVNQPQHF,TRBV2
CSVGVRTVTDTQYF,TRBV29-1
CASSLGSANTGELFF,TRBV5-1
CSVSQGPNQPQHF,TRBV29-1
CASSRGTSGANLNIQYF,TRBV9